A single TCR beta chain is shown here with its context. Its specificity is not known. J was trimmed by 0 bases and V by 7 bases; bases with no gene match: 12. CDR1 is SNHLY and CDR2 is FYNNEI in the germline V gene. The CDR3 sequence is 17 residues long. These data originate in a study of identical twins. Unique molecular identifiers were present on the cDNA, which also gained a universal primer site by template switching. TCRdb called the 5' RACE reads again in MiXCR, with one record for every CDR3 protein. This table has approximately 500,000 distinct CDR3 sequences, roughly 24% appearing once. Whole-study results and caveats: Fewer insertions characterized abundant cord blood beta clonotypes, whereas memory repertoires showed none.

These same data were also listed under a study on T cells expressing NK-cell markers. According to that study: The CD3+CD56-NKG2C+ fraction was also led by these clonotypes in a handful of donors.

Sequencing was performed on CD4+ T cells sorted from blood. The receptor was derived from a woman aged 18-29 years in good health. The chain uses TRBV2 and TRBJ2-1; TRBD2 matches at 7 bases. CDR3 coding DNA: TGTGCCAGCAAAAGACTAGCCGATCCAACCTCCTACAATGAGCAGTTCTTC. This codes for CASKRLADPTSYNEQFF.